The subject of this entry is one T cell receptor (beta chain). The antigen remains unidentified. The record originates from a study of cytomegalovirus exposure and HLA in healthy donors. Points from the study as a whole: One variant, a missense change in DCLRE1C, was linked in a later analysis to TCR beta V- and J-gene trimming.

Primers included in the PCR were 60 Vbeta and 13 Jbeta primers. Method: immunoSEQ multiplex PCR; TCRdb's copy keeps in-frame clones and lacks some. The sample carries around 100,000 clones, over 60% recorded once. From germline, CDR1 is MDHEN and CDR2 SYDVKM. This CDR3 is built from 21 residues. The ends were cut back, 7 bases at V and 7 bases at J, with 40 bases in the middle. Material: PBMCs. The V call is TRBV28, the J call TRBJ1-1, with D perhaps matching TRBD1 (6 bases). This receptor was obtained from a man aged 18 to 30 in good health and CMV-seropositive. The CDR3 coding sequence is TGTGCCAGCAACCCAAGTGATTCACTATGGGGGCGGCGCCGATTCGGTGGTGAAGCTTTCTTT. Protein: CASNPSDSLWGRRRFGGEAFF. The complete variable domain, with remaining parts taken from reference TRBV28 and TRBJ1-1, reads DVKVTQSSRYLVKRTGEKVFLECVQDMDHENMFWYRQDPGLGLRLIYFSYDVKMKEKGDIPEGYSVSREKKERFSLILESASTNQTSMYLCASNPSDSLWGRRRFGGEAFFGQGTRLTVV.